This T cell receptor (beta chain) was profiled in a study of blood T cells in healthy people across ages. Study-level findings and limits: Because sorting was not performed, PBMCs prevented conclusive naive versus antigen-experienced comparison.

This clonotype was detected once. The antigen is undetermined. Using a J-beta primer mix together with a sample-barcoded 5' primer, a second PCR was run for roughly 7 to 12 cycles. Each CDR3 protein gets one entry after TCRdb re-called the 5' RACE reads with MiXCR. The profile shows about 590,000 distinct CDR3 sequences, roughly 31% of them singletons. This receptor was identified in an elderly woman in good health. Sequencing was carried out using blood.

The CDR3 is CASSPGSEGVEQYF. CDR3 sequence (DNA): TGTGCCAGCAGCCCCGGGTCCGAGGGAGTCGAGCAGTACTTC. This sequence joins TRBV7-6 and TRBJ2-5; tentatively, D is TRBD2 (5 bases). The last part of the DNA fits TRBJ2-7 better; the J call may be wrong. Germline CDR1 is SGHVS and CDR2 is FNYEAQ. The CDR3 spans 14 residues.